The rows below give T cell receptor beta chains drawn from one sample of a study of blood T cell repertoires in COVID-19. The assay was immunoSEQ multiplex PCR, and TCRdb's table has in-frame clones only and misses some. The sample holds under 300,000 clones, 65% to 85% seen once. Specimen: peripheral blood. The receptors stem from a human donor with COVID-19, enrolled during active disease. The donor label of this sample is uncertain. CDR3s include the opening cysteine and the closing phenylalanine or tryptophan. Each record gives: clone size, J gene, D gene, V gene, CDR3 protein, CDR3 DNA. D genes are given only for firm matches. Part of the rows lack a size; the others show once, few, many or a class for expanded clones.

NA TRBJ1-2 TRBD1 TRBV9 CASSVDEGAVGYTF TGTGCCAGCAGCGTAGACGAGGGGGCTGTTGGCTACACCTTC
NA TRBJ1-3 NA TRBV7-8 CASSLVGGTGNTIYF TGTGCCAGCAGCCTAGTCGGGGGGACTGGAAACACCATATATTTT
once TRBJ2-2 TRBD2 TRBV6-2/TRBV6-3 CASSQTSGLAGELFF TGTGCCAGCAGTCAGACCTCTGGACTAGCCGGGGAGCTGTTTTTT
few TRBJ2-3 NA TRBV7-2 CASSLGTGAGTDTQYF TGTGCCAGCAGCTTAGGTACGGGAGCAGGGACAGATACGCAGTATTTT
NA TRBJ2-7 NA TRBV11-3 CASSPPDNSYEQYF TGTGCCAGCAGCCCCCCCGACAACTCATACGAGCAGTACTTC
NA TRBJ2-7 NA TRBV6-5 CASSYSNGEYEQYF TGTGCCAGCAGTTACTCGAACGGGGAGTACGAGCAGTACTTC
NA TRBJ2-1 NA TRBV15 CATSRDRAGPTEQFF TGTGCCACCAGCAGAGATCGGGCAGGGCCCACTGAGCAGTTCTTC
NA TRBJ2-5 TRBD2 TRBV3-1/TRBV3-2 CASSQGTSGRSLETQYF TGTGCCAGCAGCCAAGGGACTAGCGGGAGAAGTTTAGAGACCCAGTACTTC
NA TRBJ1-5 NA TRBV7-2 CASSFPESNQPQHF TGTGCCAGCAGCTTTCCAGAAAGCAATCAGCCCCAGCATTTT
NA TRBJ2-1 NA TRBV21-1 CASSQNRVGYNEQFF TGTGCCAGCAGCCAGAACAGGGTGGGGTACAATGAGCAGTTCTTC
NA TRBJ2-5 TRBD1 TRBV5-1 CASSWGPGGYQETQYF TGCGCCAGCAGTTGGGGTCCAGGGGGCTACCAAGAGACCCAGTACTTC
NA TRBJ2-7 TRBD1 TRBV30 CAWTTGQGDDEQYF TGTGCCTGGACTACGGGACAGGGGGACGACGAGCAGTACTTC
NA TRBJ1-1 TRBD1 TRBV6-4 CASRRQGTPLNTEAFF TGTGCCAGCAGGAGACAGGGGACCCCCTTGAACACTGAAGCTTTCTTT
NA TRBJ1-3 NA TRBV23-1 CASSQSGPPRLRRSGNTIYF TGCGCCAGCAGTCAATCAGGTCCCCCCAGGCTCCGGCGCTCTGGAAACACCATATATTTT
NA TRBJ2-2 NA TRBV12-2 CASRLLSVGPGQPPLNTGELFF TGTGCAAGTCGCTTATTATCTGTGGGTCCGGGACAACCACCCCTGAACACCGGGGAGCTGTTTTTT
NA TRBJ1-6 NA TRBV7-9 CASSFLQEGSPLHF TGTGCCAGCAGCTTTCTCCAGGAGGGCTCACCCCTCCACTTT
NA TRBJ2-5 TRBD1 TRBV19 CASSISGTGLSETQYF TGTGCCAGTAGTATTTCCGGGACAGGCCTTTCTGAGACCCAGTACTTC
NA TRBJ1-2 NA TRBV15 CATSREGPALGAVGYTF TGTGCCACCAGCAGAGAAGGCCCGGCGTTGGGGGCGGTTGGCTACACCTTC
few TRBJ2-3 TRBD1 TRBV19 CATSGQPFTDTQYF TGTGCCACTTCGGGACAGCCTTTTACAGATACGCAGTATTTT
NA TRBJ1-1 NA TRBV9 CASSGRRSQGTNTEAFF TGTGCCAGCAGCGGACGTAGGTCGCAGGGTACGAACACTGAAGCTTTCTTT
NA TRBJ2-1 NA TRBV27 CASRTRDILNEQFF TGTGCCAGCAGGACTCGTGATATTCTGAATGAGCAGTTCTTC
NA TRBJ1-1 NA TRBV30 CAWSRGGPGTEAFF TGTGCCTGGAGCCGTGGAGGGCCGGGCACTGAAGCTTTCTTT
NA TRBJ1-2 TRBD1 TRBV5-4 CASRSQQGNYGYTF TGTGCCAGCAGGTCACAACAGGGGAACTATGGCTACACCTTC
NA TRBJ2-1 NA TRBV13 CASSSSYPETESIWDEQFF TGTGCCAGCAGCTCATCGTACCCGGAAACAGAGTCTATTTGGGATGAGCAGTTCTTC